A single sample is the source of the 20 T cell receptor beta chains below, sequenced in a study of blood T cells in healthy people across ages. Then a second PCR, running roughly 7 to 11 cycles, was carried out with a sample-barcoded 5' primer and a J-beta primer mix. Each CDR3 protein is one row after TCRdb ran MiXCR on the 5' RACE reads. The profile covers nearly 1 million distinct CDR3 sequences, with just over 50% appearing a single time and 20% to 25% taken by the ten largest. The source material was blood. These receptors were obtained from a woman aged 60-70 years in good health.

The chain recombines TRBV5-1 with TRBJ2-5; a weak D match, TRBD2 (5 bases). Germline loops: CDR1 SGHRS, CDR2 YFSETQ. CDR3 size: 14 residues. Trimming cost V 0 bases and J 3 bases, with 9 bases left between them. The CDR3 region is CASSLVSGKETQYF. In nucleotides, the CDR3 is TGCGCCAGCAGCTTGGTAAGCGGAAAAGAGACCCAGTACTTC.

The genes are TRBV6-1 and TRBJ2-3, with D unresolved. V lost 1 base, J lost 2 bases, and 7 bases lay in between. The germline gives CDR1 MNHNS, CDR2 SASEGT. The CDR3 length is 14 residues. The CDR3, as DNA: TGTGCCAGCAGTGAAGAGGCAGCCACAGATACGCAGTATTTT. Translating it yields CASSEEAATDTQYF.

V is TRBV12-3 or TRBV12-4 and J is TRBJ2-5; D might be TRBD2 (6 bases). This CDR3 is 17 amino acids long. V gave up 6 bases and J gave up 0 bases, with 20 bases separating them. The CDR3 nucleotides read TGTGCCAGCAGCCTTATTGGAGCGGGCGTTTACCAAGAGACCCAGTACTTC. Residues: CASSLIGAGVYQETQYF.

This clonotype was seen a few times. The genes are TRBV11-3 and TRBJ2-3; the match to TRBD1 covers 8 bases. Losses at the gene ends were 4 bases for V and 1 base for J; bases not matched to a gene: 4. Per the germline V gene, CDR1 is SGHNT and CDR2 is YENEEA. The CDR3 extends over 15 amino acids. The CDR3 protein is CASSSRGQGTDTQYF. The CDR3 nucleotides read TGTGCCAGCAGCTCGAGGGGACAGGGCACAGATACGCAGTATTTT.

The rearrangement joins TRBV7-2 to TRBJ2-5, with a possible D match to TRBD2 (6 bases). The end of the DNA fits TRBJ2-7 better, so the J call may be wrong. The CDR3 is made up of 17 amino acids. Germline-derived CDR1 and CDR2 are SGHTA and FQGNSA. DNA of the CDR3: TGTGCCAGCAGCTCCGACGTGTTGAGGGCGGGGATCGACGAGCAGTACTTC. It codes for CASSSDVLRAGIDEQYF.

The rearrangement uses TRBV25-1 and TRBJ1-5; D is ambiguous. V was trimmed by 4 bases and J by 2 bases, leaving 6 bases between them. Germline-derived CDR1 and CDR2 are MGHDK and SYGVNS. The CDR3 is 13 residues long. CDR3 in amino acids: CASSGSGNQPQHF. DNA of the CDR3: TGTGCCAGCAGTGGGTCAGGCAATCAGCCCCAGCATTTT.

The chain recombines TRBV3-1 with TRBJ2-7; 14 nucleotides align to TRBD2. Germline V gene sequence: CDR1 LGHDT, CDR2 YNNKEL (reference sequence). Trimming took 5 bases from V and 6 from J; bases not matched to a gene: 3. The CDR3 is 14 amino acids. CDR3 loop: CASSVGLAGAEQYF. The CDR3, as DNA: TGTGCCAGCAGCGTGGGACTAGCGGGAGCCGAGCAGTACTTC.

This chain connects TRBV4-1 to TRBJ2-3; D remains ambiguous. The V gene's germline CDR1 is MGHRA and CDR2 YSYEKL. The CDR3 extends over 16 amino acids. The V end was cut by 1 base, the J end by 2 bases, with 13 bases between. Written as DNA, the CDR3 is TGCGCCAGCAGCCAAGTTGGCGTGAAACCCACAGATACGCAGTATTTT. Translation gives CASSQVGVKPTDTQYF.

This clonotype was detected only a few times. The chain employs TRBV20-1 and TRBJ2-4; D not resolved. The DNA matches TRBJ2-7 better at its end, which makes the J call doubtful. The CDR3 length is 12 residues. CDR1 and CDR2 (germline): DFQATT, SNEGSKA (reference sequence). CDR3 residues: CSAVQYRAEQYF. Written as DNA, the CDR3 is TGCAGTGCGGTTCAGTATCGAGCCGAGCAGTACTTC.

The chain couples TRBV20-1 to TRBJ2-3, with 8 positions matching TRBD2. The CDR3 is made up of 15 amino acids. Germline CDR1 and CDR2: DFQATT and SNEGSKA (reference sequence). With 1 base clipped from V and 0 bases from J, the junction kept 3 bases outside the gene matches. The CDR3 DNA is TGCAGTGCTAGAGGACTAGCGCTCAGCACAGATACGCAGTATTTT. Amino acid sequence: CSARGLALSTDTQYF.

The gene calls are TRBV4-1 and TRBJ2-7; no clear D gene. The ends were cut back, 0 bases at V and 3 bases at J, with 6 bases in the middle. The CDR3 is made up of 13 amino acids. Germline V gene sequence: CDR1 MGHRA, CDR2 YSYEKL. CDR3 amino acids: CASSQDMDYEQYF. The CDR3 DNA reads as TGCGCCAGCAGCCAAGATATGGACTACGAGCAGTACTTC.

The gene calls are TRBV12-3 or TRBV12-4 and TRBJ2-4; D gene unclear. Matching the DNA end better, TRBJ2-7 makes the J call doubtful. The CDR3 is made up of 14 amino acids. CDR3: CASSQDVPPYEQYF. The CDR3 DNA reads as TGTGCCAGCAGCCAGGACGTTCCTCCCTACGAGCAGTACTTC.

The chain is built from TRBV5-1 and TRBJ2-5; TRBD1 matches 7 bases. Per germline, CDR1 SGHRS and CDR2 YFSETQ. V dropped 0 bases and J dropped 4; count of bases not matched to a gene: 6. The length of the CDR3 is 15 residues. The CDR3 DNA is TGCGCCAGCAGCTTGGAAGGGGGCTATCCAGAGACCCAGTACTTC. Amino acid sequence: CASSLEGGYPETQYF.

The chain employs TRBV15 and TRBJ1-2, with 7 bases aligning to TRBD1. Germline CDR1 reads LNHNV; CDR2 reads YYDKDF (reference sequence). The CDR3 spans 15 residues. V dropped 1 base and J dropped 4; count of bases not matched to a gene: 6. In DNA form, the CDR3 reads TGTGCCACCAGCAGAGGACGGGACAGTAGCTATGGCTACACCTTC. Its protein is CATSRGRDSSYGYTF.

In nucleotides, the CDR3 is TGCAGTGCTAAACCGGGACAGGGCCCAGATACGCAGTATTTT. It specifies CSAKPGQGPDTQYF. V is TRBV20-1 and J is TRBJ2-3; 9 bases match TRBD1. The CDR3 has 14 residues. The ends lost 4 bases at V and 4 bases at J; junction bases unmatched: 6. The germline CDR1 and CDR2 sequences are DFQATT and SNEGSKA (reference sequence).

This rearrangement joins TRBV21-1 to TRBJ1-2; the D segment call TRBD1 is taken from the table without a DNA check. TRBV21-1 corresponds to a pseudogene. The CDR3 sequence is 13 residues long. This CDR3 is CASSSLGGDGYTF. The DNA for the CDR3 is TGTGCCAGCAGCTCCTTGGGGGGAGATGGCTACACCTTC.

The V and J genes are TRBV15 and TRBJ2-7; D remains ambiguous. With 1 base removed from V and 3 bases from J, the gap between germline ends came to 10 bases. Germline V gene data show CDR1 as LNHNV and CDR2 as YYDKDF (reference sequence). This CDR3 spans 14 amino acids. This CDR3 is CATSRGGGVYEQYF. Here the CDR3 DNA reads TGTGCCACCAGCAGAGGAGGTGGAGTCTACGAGCAGTACTTC. The complete variable domain, with remaining parts taken from reference TRBV15 and TRBJ2-7, reads DAMVIQNPRYQVTQFGKPVTLSCSQTLNHNVMYWYQQKSSQAPKLLFHYYDKDFNNEADTPDNFQSRRPNTSFCFLDIRSPGLGDTAMYLCATSRGGGVYEQYFGPGTRLTVT.

The V gene is TRBV12-5, the J gene TRBJ2-5; TRBD2 agrees at 11 bases. The CDR3 contains 16 residues. Germline-derived CDR1 and CDR2 are LGHNT and FRNRAP. J lost 11 bases, V lost 0 bases, and 11 bases had no gene match. CDR3 sequence: CASGLVLTSGSNEQYF. CDR3 coding DNA: TGTGCTAGTGGTTTGGTACTCACTAGCGGGAGCAATGAGCAGTACTTC.

The rearrangement links TRBV5-1 to TRBJ2-5, with D maybe TRBD2 (5 bases). The CDR3 has 15 residues. V shed 0 bases and J shed 3 bases, with 12 bases lying between them. Germline CDR1 SGHRS, CDR2 YFSETQ. CDR3 loop: CASSLVGLLEETQYF. For the CDR3, the DNA is TGCGCCAGCAGCTTGGTCGGCTTACTAGAAGAGACCCAGTACTTC.

A note on this clonotype: This may come from a read error, since a much larger clone is one base off. The chain joins TRBV2 to TRBJ2-5, with a possible D match to TRBD2 (5 bases). V lost 3 bases and J lost 3, with 14 bases in between. Germline V gene lookup returns CDR1 SNHLY and CDR2 FYNNEI. The CDR3 is 15 amino acids. In DNA, the CDR3 is TGTGCCAGCAGTGAGGGCAACGGGGTGAAAGAGACCCAGTACTTC. This codes for CASSEGNGVKETQYF. The full variable domain, in which reference TRBV2 and TRBJ2-5 provide the parts outside the CDR3, is EPEVTQTPSHQVTQMGQEVILRCVPISNHLYFYWYRQILGQKVEFLVSFYNNEISEKSEIFDDQFSVERPDGSNFTLKIRSTKLEDSAMYFCASSEGNGVKETQYFGPGTRLLVL.